This T cell receptor (beta chain) is from a study of T cells in Graves' hyperthyroidism and ophthalmopathy. The patients, who ranged from 18 to 65 in age, presented with newly diagnosed hyperthyroidism lasting under 2 months. Cells are PBMCs isolated from roughly 9.2 ml of fresh blood. Germline values: CDR1 SQVTM, CDR2 ANQGSEA. The V and J ends lost 0 bases and 4 bases, in that order; junction bases with no gene match: 14. The CDR3 has 17 amino acids. The table lists this clonotype with a few counts. Its antigen is unidentified. RNA transcripts provided the source from which TCR beta CDR3 regions were amplified. HTBI primers were used for first-round RT-PCR of the TCR CDR3. TCRdb analysed the multiplex PCR reads with MiXCR anew, one entry per CDR3 protein. The repertoire holds under 350,000 distinct CDR3 sequences, with 21% as singletons. General study points: Most thyroid clonotypes expanded above 0.001 appeared in blood too.

The sequenced sample was blood. The TCR was taken from a woman in her forties or fifties with Graves' hyperthyroidism. V is TRBV29-1 and J is TRBJ1-2; 7 bases match TRBD1. CDR3 DNA: TGCAGCGTTGAAGATCAAGCGACAGGGCACCTTGTCTATGGCTACACCTTC. Translation gives CSVEDQATGHLVYGYTF.